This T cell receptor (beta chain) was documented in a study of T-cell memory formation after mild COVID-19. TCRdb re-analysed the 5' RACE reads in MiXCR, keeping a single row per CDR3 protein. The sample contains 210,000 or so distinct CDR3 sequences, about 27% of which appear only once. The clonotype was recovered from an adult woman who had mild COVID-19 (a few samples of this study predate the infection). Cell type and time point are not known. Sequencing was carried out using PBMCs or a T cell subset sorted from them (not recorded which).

The CDR3 bases are TGCAGCGTTGGCGGGACAGGCTACAATGAGCAGTTCTTC. Its protein product is CSVGGTGYNEQFF. The chain carries TRBV29-1 and TRBJ2-1; 8 bases match TRBD1. CDR1 and CDR2 (germline): SQVTM, ANQGSEA. J lost 3 bases, V lost 4 bases, and 2 bases had no gene match. The CDR3 length is 13 residues.